The 17 T cell receptor beta chains in this list originate from one sample, sequenced in a study of blood T cell repertoires in COVID-19. TCRdb's copy holds only in-frame clones and misses some; the assay was immunoSEQ multiplex PCR. The sample carries 280,000 or so clones, 83% recorded once. The sequenced sample consisted of peripheral blood. These receptors were obtained from a woman aged 45-65 years who had recovered from COVID-19.

V gene TRBV19 combines with J gene TRBJ2-5, with D tentatively TRBD2 (6 bases). The CDR3 runs to 13 residues. V lost 5 bases, J lost 2 bases, and 9 bases lay in between. Germline CDR1 reads LNHDA; CDR2 reads SQIVND (reference sequence). CDR3 region: CASSSSGQETQYF. The CDR3 DNA reads as TGTGCCAGTAGTTCGAGCGGGCAAGAGACCCAGTACTTC.

This clone was seen more than once but under ten times. The chain has TRBV3-1 (or the pseudogene TRBV3-2) and TRBJ2-2; D call uncertain. This CDR3 spans 15 amino acids. Germline loops: CDR1 LGHDT, CDR2 YNNKEL (reference sequence). V gave up 3 bases and J gave up 3 bases, with 11 bases separating them. The CDR3 DNA follows: TGTGCCAGCAGCCACTCAGGAAAAGACACCGGGGAGCTGTTTTTT. Protein sequence: CASSHSGKDTGELFF.

This sequence joins TRBV7-9 and TRBJ1-1, with D possibly matching TRBD1 (6 bases). The germline V gene encodes CDR1 SEHNR and CDR2 FQNEAQ (reference sequence). This CDR3 has 16 residues. V gave up 5 bases and J gave up 1 base, with 17 bases separating them. CDR3: CASSPEGGGSNTEAFF. The CDR3, as DNA: TGTGCCAGCAGCCCTGAGGGAGGGGGATCGAACACTGAAGCTTTCTTT.

Comments on this clone: Mismatch with germline at one junction end may stem from a read error. The gene calls are TRBV15 and TRBJ2-5; 12 bases map to TRBD2. Germline loops: CDR1 LNHNV, CDR2 YYDKDF (reference sequence). CDR3 size: 16 residues. The CDR3 region is CATSRDQVGLAGNRDF. CDR3 nucleotide sequence: TGTGCCACCAGCAGAGATCAAGTAGGACTAGCGGGAAATCGGGACTTC.

The chain recombines TRBV4-1 with TRBJ2-7; 10 bases line up with TRBD2. V was pared by 3 bases and J by 7 bases, with 6 bases of the junction left unmatched. The CDR3 covers 14 residues. Looked up from germline, CDR1 is MGHRA and CDR2 is YSYEKL. The CDR3: CASSQERGGREQYF. The CDR3 DNA reads as TGCGCCAGCAGCCAGGAGCGGGGGGGCCGAGAGCAGTACTTC.

The count of this clone is one. The rearrangement uses TRBV4-3 and TRBJ1-2, with 7 bases fitting TRBD1. The CDR3 sequence is 17 residues long. V shed 0 bases, J shed 4 bases, and the junction held 11 bases outside the gene matches. Germline V gives CDR1 LGHNA, CDR2 YSLEER. CDR3 amino acids: CASSQERGTVTIYGYTF. CDR3 bases: TGCGCCAGCAGCCAAGAAAGGGGGACAGTCACCATCTATGGCTACACCTTC.

The chain carries TRBV28 and TRBJ2-1, with 12 positions matching TRBD2. Losses at the gene ends were 7 bases for V and 7 bases for J; bases not matched to a gene: 11. Germline V CDR1 and CDR2: MDHEN, SYDVKM. This CDR3 is 16 amino acids long. CDR3: CASTLTGLAGINEQFF. The CDR3 nucleotides are TGTGCCAGCACCCTTACAGGACTAGCGGGAATAAATGAGCAGTTCTTC.

The gene calls are TRBV5-6 and TRBJ2-7; 8 bases line up with TRBD2. Trimming at V came to 2 bases and at J to 1 base, leaving 8 bases not matched to a gene. CDR1 is SGHDT and CDR2 is YYEEEE in the germline V gene. This CDR3 region has 16 residues. The CDR3 DNA reads as TGTGCCAGCAGCTTTTGGAGCGGGAGAGCGTCCTACGAGCAGTACTTC. Protein sequence: CASSFWSGRASYEQYF. The full variable domain, rest sourced from reference TRBV5-6 and TRBJ2-7, is DAGVTQSPTHLIKTRGQQVTLRCSPKSGHDTVSWYQQALGQGPQFIFQYYEEEERQRGNFPDRFSGHQFPNYSSELNVNALLLGDSALYLCASSFWSGRASYEQYFGPGTRLTVT.

The chain joins TRBV19 to TRBJ1-2; tentative D call: TRBD1 (6 bases). V was trimmed by 3 bases and J by 6 bases, leaving 20 bases between them. Germline V gene data show CDR1 as LNHDA and CDR2 as SQIVND (reference sequence). The CDR3 is made up of 16 amino acids. CDR3 sequence (DNA): TGTGCCAGTAGTATGGGGGCCAGTATAATGTCAGATGGCTACACCTTC. This gives the protein CASSMGASIMSDGYTF.

This chain connects TRBV6-2 or TRBV6-3 to TRBJ2-1, with TRBD2 identical over 14 bases. V dropped 6 bases and J dropped 10; count of bases not matched to a gene: 8. The CDR3 totals 15 residues. CDR1 and CDR2 from the germline V gene are MNHEY and SVGEGT. CDR3 sequence (DNA): TGTGCCAGCAGCCAGACTAGCGGGAGGGCCGTAGAGCAGTTCTTC. Encoded protein: CASSQTSGRAVEQFF.

This clone has just one count. V is TRBV4-3 and J is TRBJ2-3; TRBD2 aligns across 8 bases. The CDR3 is made up of 17 amino acids. The germline gives CDR1 LGHNA, CDR2 YSLEER. V lost 2 bases and J lost 8; bases outside the gene matches: 15. The CDR3: CASSQNQAGGLRITQYF. CDR3 sequence (DNA): TGCGCCAGCAGCCAAAATCAGGCGGGAGGCCTTCGGATTACGCAGTATTTT.

The rearrangement joins TRBV24-1 to TRBJ2-1, with D possibly TRBD1 on 7 matching bases. The germline V gene encodes CDR1 KGHDR and CDR2 SFDVKD. The CDR3 covers 16 residues. The V end was cut by 3 bases, the J end by 4 bases, with 15 bases between. The CDR3 nucleotides are TGTGCCACCAGTGATACATCAGGGGGGATATACAATGAGCAGTTCTTC. Its protein is CATSDTSGGIYNEQFF.

V and J are TRBV6-6 and TRBJ1-2; no clear D gene. V was shortened by 0 bases and J by 8 bases, with 13 bases between the two germline ends. The CDR3 runs to 14 residues. The V gene's germline CDR1 is MNHNY and CDR2 SVGAGI (reference sequence). CDR3 loop: CASSYSATPGGYTF. CDR3 in DNA: TGTGCCAGCAGTTACTCGGCCACCCCGGGGGGCTACACCTTC.

The rearrangement uses TRBV28 and TRBJ2-7, with 10 positions matching TRBD2. The ends lost 6 bases at V and 10 bases at J; junction bases unmatched: 6. Per the germline V gene, CDR1 is MDHEN and CDR2 is SYDVKM. There are 12 residues in the CDR3. CDR3 amino acids: CASRIPSGRQYF. The CDR3 DNA follows: TGTGCCAGCAGAATCCCTAGCGGGAGACAGTACTTC.

A few counts support this clone. This sequence joins TRBV6-6 and TRBJ2-2; D unresolved. CDR1 and CDR2 from the germline V gene are MNHNY and SVGAGI (reference sequence). V gave up 8 bases and J gave up 3 bases, with 13 bases separating them. The CDR3 is made up of 14 amino acids. The CDR3 sequence is CASSPRPHTGELFF. CDR3 sequence (DNA): TGTGCCAGCTCCCCGAGGCCCCACACCGGGGAGCTGTTTTTT.

V and J are TRBV28 and TRBJ2-1, with TRBD2 matching over 11 bases. CDR1 is MDHEN, CDR2 SYDVKM, per germline. The CDR3 runs to 17 residues. With V trimmed by 2 bases and J by 10 bases, 13 bases remained unmatched. DNA for the CDR3: TGTGCCAGCAGTTTAGGCCCCGTCCCCCTAGCGGGAGGCGAGCAGTTCTTC. Its protein is CASSLGPVPLAGGEQFF. The variable domain in full, with the rest retrieved from reference TRBV28 and TRBJ2-1, is DVKVTQSSRYLVKRTGEKVFLECVQDMDHENMFWYRQDPGLGLRLIYFSYDVKMKEKGDIPEGYSVSREKKERFSLILESASTNQTSMYLCASSLGPVPLAGGEQFFGPGTRLTVL.

This clone was picked up one time. V usage is TRBV6-5 and J usage is TRBJ2-2, with TRBD2 identical over 7 bases. This CDR3 comprises 14 residues. Germline V CDR1 and CDR2: MNHEY, SVGAGI. V lost 8 bases to trimming and J lost 7 bases; unmatched junction nucleotides: 10. Here the CDR3 DNA reads TGTGCCAGCGGGAGGGCAGGGAAGAGCGGGGAGCTGTTTTTT. Amino acids: CASGRAGKSGELFF.